This TCR beta chain was obtained from a study of beta chain features in type 1 diabetes (dated by TCRdb to 2016 to 2018). Background for the entire study: Mean age, gender distribution, total cell number and subset yield were not different between patients and healthy donors. The study compared TCRB repertoires of sorted circulating CD4+ T cell subsets between recently diagnosed type 1 diabetes patients and matched healthy donors. Whereas all 30 or so donors provided naive and central memory subsets, regulatory and stem cell-like memory subsets were isolated from just 8 patients and roughly eight healthy donors. Across all samples, some 99 million sorted cells were examined, and cell number per subset correlated strongly with RNA yield.

Each donor gave one peripheral blood draw, roughly 120 mL on average, collected into heparinised tubes. A BD FACSAria II was used to sort naive, central memory, regulatory and stem cell-like memory CD4+ T cells with a panel that included CD45RO, CCR7, CD25, CD127, CD95 and CD27. A purity above 95% was achieved for all sorted populations. Right away, PBMCs were isolated by Lymphoprep density gradient centrifugation and were stained directly, with no culture step. Samples were stained and sorted in pairs, with one healthy donor and one patient per experiment, so that batch effects were minimized. The High Capacity cDNA Reverse Transcription Kit was used to reverse transcribe all of the isolated RNA, meaning that expressed TCRB transcripts were what got sequenced. Deep immunoSEQ sequencing was performed on naive, central memory and regulatory T cell samples, with an average of approximately 3.9 million total reads per sample. After sorted cells were lysed in RLT buffer, RNA was extracted with DNase-treated RNeasy Micro or Mini kits, with the choice depending on cell number. To prevent cross-contamination, each cell subset was processed individually, whereas patient and healthy donor samples were processed jointly. The immunoSEQ multiplex PCR was used to amplify TCRB sequences from cDNA, generating 87-bp fragments that spanned the CDR3 region. Sequencing of the amplicons was done on the Illumina HiSeq platform. The paper's processing steps were these. PCR bias was computationally corrected using synthetic template baselines, reads within Hamming distance 2 were collapsed, and singletons that could not be merged were discarded. Reads were aligned to IMGT to assign V, D and J genes, CDR3 length, and insertions or deletions at six rearrangement sites. Within each subset, clonotype counts were normalized to the number of sorted cells before true diversity and Gini coefficients were calculated with the tcR R package. The overlap coefficient, calculated on TCRB nucleotide sequences, was used to measure repertoire sharing. Out-of-frame TCRB sequences from naive cells were analyzed to stand in for the pre-selection repertoire. TCRdb provides this immuneACCESS table in a form limited to in-frame rearrangements. Some clones are lacking; in checked studies, under half of them reflect an unresolved V gene, and why the rest are absent is not known. Clone size and V and J calls were adopted from that table, with D and trimming inferred from the DNA. Recorded for this sample are about 470,000 clones; approximately 30% of them occurred a single time. Together, the top ten hold 0.065% of the sample.

As to this clone: Which antigen it targets is not known. Base qualities are not recorded, but no much larger clone differs from it by a single base.

Broad study findings and their caveats: Shorter templates might be favored by PCR, yet because patient and control samples were amplified and corrected together, any such skew would affect both groups equally. Because cDNA was sequenced instead of genomic DNA, highly expressing activated cells could be over-represented, though the groups showed no difference in activation or CD3 levels. In all four CD4+ subsets, TCRB CDR3 length was moderately but significantly shorter in type 1 diabetes patients. At VDJ recombination sites, patients with type 1 diabetes made fewer insertions and deleted more nucleotides, a pattern implying thymic rearrangement abnormalities. Because small numbers of individuals were included in the HLA sub-analyses, any influence of HLA type on TCRB rearrangement was left unresolved. Naive, central memory and regulatory TCRB repertoires appeared more similar among patients than among healthy donors.

In the germline V gene (reference sequence), CDR1 corresponds to LNHNV and CDR2 to YYDKDF. There are 15 amino acids in the CDR3, from cysteine to phenylalanine inclusive. Only the CDR3 DNA stays, 45 bases, in frame from base 1. V lost 4 bases and J lost 0 bases; the stretch between them is 12 bases long. Sequencing was carried out using naive CD4+ T cells from blood. The sample's cell subset or site, from its label and the paper: true naive CD4+ T cells. The chain is assembled from TRBV15 and TRBJ1-1, and TRBD1 may be the D gene, going by 5 matching bases. This clonotype originated in a man aged 18 to 29 in good health. The DNA sequence is given as TGTGCCACCAGCATACTCTCGACAGTGAACACTGAAGCTTTCTTT. The resulting protein is CATSILSTVNTEAFF.